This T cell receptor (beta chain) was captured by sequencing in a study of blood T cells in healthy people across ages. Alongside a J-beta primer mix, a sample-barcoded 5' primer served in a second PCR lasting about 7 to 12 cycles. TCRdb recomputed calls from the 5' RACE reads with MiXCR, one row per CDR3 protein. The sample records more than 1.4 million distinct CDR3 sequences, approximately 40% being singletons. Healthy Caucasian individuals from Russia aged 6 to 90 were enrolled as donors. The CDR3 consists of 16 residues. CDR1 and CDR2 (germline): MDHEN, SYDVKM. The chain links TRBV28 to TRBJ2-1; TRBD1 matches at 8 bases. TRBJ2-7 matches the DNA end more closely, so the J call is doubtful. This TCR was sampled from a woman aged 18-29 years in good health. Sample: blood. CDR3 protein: CASSLGLVQGEYEQYF. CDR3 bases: TGTGCCAGCAGTTTAGGTCTCGTACAGGGGGAGTACGAGCAGTACTTC.